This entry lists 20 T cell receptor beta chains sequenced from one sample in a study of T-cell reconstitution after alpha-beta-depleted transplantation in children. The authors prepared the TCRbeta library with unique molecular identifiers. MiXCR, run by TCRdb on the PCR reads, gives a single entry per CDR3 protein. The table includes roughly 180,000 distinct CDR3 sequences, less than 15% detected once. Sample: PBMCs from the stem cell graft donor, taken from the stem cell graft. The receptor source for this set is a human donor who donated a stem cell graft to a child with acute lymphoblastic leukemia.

DNA for the CDR3: TGTGCCAGCAGCAGTTTTTCGACCGACGTGAACACTGAAGCTTTCTTT. Protein sequence: CASSSFSTDVNTEAFF. The J gene is TRBJ1-1, the V gene TRBV28; D gene unclear. Germline lookup yields CDR1 MDHEN and CDR2 SYDVKM. This CDR3 spans 16 amino acids. V lost 6 bases to trimming and J lost 0 bases, with 17 bases between them.

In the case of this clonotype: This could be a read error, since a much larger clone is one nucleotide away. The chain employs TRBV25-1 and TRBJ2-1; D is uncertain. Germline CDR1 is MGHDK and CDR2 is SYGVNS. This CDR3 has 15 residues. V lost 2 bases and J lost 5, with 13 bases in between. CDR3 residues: CASSERHNRDNEQFF. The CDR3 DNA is TGTGCCAGCAGTGAAAGACACAATCGGGACAATGAGCAGTTCTTC.

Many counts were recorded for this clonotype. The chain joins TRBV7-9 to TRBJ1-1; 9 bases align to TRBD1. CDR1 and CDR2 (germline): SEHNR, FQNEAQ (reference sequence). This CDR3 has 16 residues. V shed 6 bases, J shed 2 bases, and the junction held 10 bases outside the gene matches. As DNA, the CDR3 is TGTGCCAGCAGAACGTACAGGGGGCGGGGAAACACTGAAGCTTTCTTT. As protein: CASRTYRGRGNTEAFF.

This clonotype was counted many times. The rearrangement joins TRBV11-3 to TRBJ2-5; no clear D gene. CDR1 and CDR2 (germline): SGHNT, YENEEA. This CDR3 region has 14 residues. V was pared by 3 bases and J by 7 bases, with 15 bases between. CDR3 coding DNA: TGTGCCAGCAGCTTTAACAGTCAAAGAGGGACCCAGTACTTC. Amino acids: CASSFNSQRGTQYF.

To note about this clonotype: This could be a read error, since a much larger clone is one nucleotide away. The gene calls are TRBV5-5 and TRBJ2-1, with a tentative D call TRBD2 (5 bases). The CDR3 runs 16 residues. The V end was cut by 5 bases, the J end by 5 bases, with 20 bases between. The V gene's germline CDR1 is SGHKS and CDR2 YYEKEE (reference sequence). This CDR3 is CASRSLVWGANNEQFF. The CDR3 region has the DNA TGTGCCAGCAGATCCCTCGTATGGGGAGCTAACAATGAGCAGTTCTTC.

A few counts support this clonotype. The CDR3 DNA is TGTGCCAGCAGCTCCCGACCAGTCTACGAGCAGTACTTC. It specifies CASSSRPVYEQYF. The J gene is TRBJ2-7, the V gene TRBV7-9; no definite D call. The V end lost 4 bases, the J end lost 3 bases, and 10 bases lay between the germline ends. CDR3 size: 13 residues. CDR1 is SEHNR, CDR2 FQNEAQ, per germline (reference sequence).

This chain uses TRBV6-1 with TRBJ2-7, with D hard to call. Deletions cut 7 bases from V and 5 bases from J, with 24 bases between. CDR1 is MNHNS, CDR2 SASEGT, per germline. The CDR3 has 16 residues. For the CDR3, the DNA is TGTGCCAGCACCGCAAGAGGAACTAATCGACCTCACGAGCAGTACTTC. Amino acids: CASTARGTNRPHEQYF.

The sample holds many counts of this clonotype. The CDR3 DNA reads TGCAGTGCCCTGACCCTGGGGGCAGGCAATCAGCCCCAGCATTTT. This sequence encodes CSALTLGAGNQPQHF. The V gene is TRBV20-1, the J gene TRBJ1-5, with a possible D match to TRBD1 (6 bases). The CDR3 length is 15 residues. Germline lookup yields CDR1 DFQATT and CDR2 SNEGSKA (reference sequence). The ends were cut back, 6 bases at V and 2 bases at J, with 17 bases in the middle.

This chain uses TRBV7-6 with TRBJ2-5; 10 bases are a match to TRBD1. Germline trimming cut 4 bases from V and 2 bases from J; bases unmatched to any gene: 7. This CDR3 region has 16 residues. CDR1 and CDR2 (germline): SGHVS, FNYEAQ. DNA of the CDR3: TGTGCCAGCAGCTCCCTACGGACAGGGGGACAAGAGACCCAGTACTTC. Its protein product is CASSSLRTGGQETQYF.

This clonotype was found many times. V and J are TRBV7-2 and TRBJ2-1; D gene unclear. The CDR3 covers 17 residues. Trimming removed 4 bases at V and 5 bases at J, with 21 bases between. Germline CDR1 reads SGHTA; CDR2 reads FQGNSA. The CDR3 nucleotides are TGTGCCAGCAGCTACCCCAGAGCCCGGTTAACAAACAATGAGCAGTTCTTC. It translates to CASSYPRARLTNNEQFF.

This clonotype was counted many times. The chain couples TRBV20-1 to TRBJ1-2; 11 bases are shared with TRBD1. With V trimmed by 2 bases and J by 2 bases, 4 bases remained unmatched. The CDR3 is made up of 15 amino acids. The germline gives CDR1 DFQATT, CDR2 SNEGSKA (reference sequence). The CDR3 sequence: CSARLRDRGNYGYTF. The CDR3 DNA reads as TGCAGTGCTAGACTACGGGACAGGGGGAACTATGGCTACACCTTC.

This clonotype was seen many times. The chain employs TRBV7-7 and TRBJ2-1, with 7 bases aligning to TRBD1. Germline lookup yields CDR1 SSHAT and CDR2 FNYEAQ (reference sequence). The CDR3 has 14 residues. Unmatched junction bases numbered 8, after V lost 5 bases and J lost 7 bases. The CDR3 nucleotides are TGTGCCAGCAGCACCTGGGACAGAAGTAATGAGCAGTTCTTC. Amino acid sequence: CASSTWDRSNEQFF. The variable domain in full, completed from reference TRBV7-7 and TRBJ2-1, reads GAGVSQSPRYKVTKRGQDVTLRCDPISSHATLYWYQQALGQGPEFLTYFNYEAQPDKSGLPSDRFSAERPEGSISTLTIQRTEQRDSAMYRCASSTWDRSNEQFFGPGTRLTVL.

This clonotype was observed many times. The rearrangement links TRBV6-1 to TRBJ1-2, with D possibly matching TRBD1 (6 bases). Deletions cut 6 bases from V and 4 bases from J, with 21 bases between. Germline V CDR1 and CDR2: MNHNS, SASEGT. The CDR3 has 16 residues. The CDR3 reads CASREIGTGTGYGYTF. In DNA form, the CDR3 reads TGTGCCAGCAGGGAAATAGGAACAGGGACGGGCTATGGCTACACCTTC.

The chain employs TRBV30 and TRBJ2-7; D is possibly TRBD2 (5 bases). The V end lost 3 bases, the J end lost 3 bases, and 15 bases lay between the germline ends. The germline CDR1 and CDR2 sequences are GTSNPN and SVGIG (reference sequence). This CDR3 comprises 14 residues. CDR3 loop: CAWRSTTYYYEQYF. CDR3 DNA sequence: TGTGCCTGGAGGTCGACTACATATTACTACGAGCAGTACTTC.

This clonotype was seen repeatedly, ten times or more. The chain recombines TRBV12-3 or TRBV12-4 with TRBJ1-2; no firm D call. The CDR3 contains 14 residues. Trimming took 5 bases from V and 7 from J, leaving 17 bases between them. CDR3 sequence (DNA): TGTGCCAGCAGTCTGGACCCTCGCTGGGGTGGCTACACCTTC. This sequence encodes CASSLDPRWGGYTF.

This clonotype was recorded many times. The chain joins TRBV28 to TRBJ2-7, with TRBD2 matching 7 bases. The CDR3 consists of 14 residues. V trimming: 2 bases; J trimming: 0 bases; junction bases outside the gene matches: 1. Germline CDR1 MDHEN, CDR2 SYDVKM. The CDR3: CASSLPSGSYEQYF. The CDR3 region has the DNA TGTGCCAGCAGTTTACCTAGCGGCTCCTACGAGCAGTACTTC.

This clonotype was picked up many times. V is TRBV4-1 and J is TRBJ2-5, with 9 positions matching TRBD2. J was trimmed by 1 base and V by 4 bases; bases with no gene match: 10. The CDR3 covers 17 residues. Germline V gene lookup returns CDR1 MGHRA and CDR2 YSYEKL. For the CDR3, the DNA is TGCGCCAGCAGCCGACTAGCGGTACTACAAGCCCAAGAGACCCAGTACTTC. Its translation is CASSRLAVLQAQETQYF.

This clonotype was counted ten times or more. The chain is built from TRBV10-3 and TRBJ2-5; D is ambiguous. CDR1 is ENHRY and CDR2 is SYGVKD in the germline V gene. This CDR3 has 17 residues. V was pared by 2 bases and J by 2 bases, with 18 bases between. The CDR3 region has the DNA TGTGCCATCAGTGAGAGGAAATTTGGCCCTAGTCAAGAGACCCAGTACTTC. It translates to CAISERKFGPSQETQYF.

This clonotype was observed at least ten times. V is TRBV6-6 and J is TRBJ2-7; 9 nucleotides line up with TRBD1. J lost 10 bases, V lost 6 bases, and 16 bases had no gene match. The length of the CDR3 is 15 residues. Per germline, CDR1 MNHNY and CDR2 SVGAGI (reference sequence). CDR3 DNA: TGTGCCAGCAGCCTTACCAATAATCCGGGACAGGGTCAGTACTTC. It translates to CASSLTNNPGQGQYF.

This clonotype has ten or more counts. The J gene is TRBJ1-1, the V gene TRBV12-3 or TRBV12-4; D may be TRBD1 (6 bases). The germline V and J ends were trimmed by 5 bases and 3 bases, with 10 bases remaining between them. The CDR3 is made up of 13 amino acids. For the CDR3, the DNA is TGTGCCAGCAGTACCAGGGGTTACACTGAAGCTTTCTTT. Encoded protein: CASSTRGYTEAFF.